This T cell receptor (beta chain) was sequenced in a study of blood T cells in healthy people across ages. Study results and limitations: Calculation of diversity from one million T cells yielded estimates considered to be underestimates.

In terms of origin and age, donors were healthy Caucasian individuals from Russia aged about 6 to 90. Worth noting for this clonotype: Its specificity is unknown.

Primers used in a second PCR of roughly 6 to 12 cycles were a sample-barcoded 5' primer and a J-beta primer mix. TCRdb passed the 5' RACE reads through MiXCR, listing each CDR3 protein once. The sample has about 1,400,000 distinct CDR3 sequences, roughly 40% seen once. The V and J ends lost 4 bases and 0 bases, in that order; junction bases with no gene match: 3. The CDR3 sequence is 18 residues long. Looked up from germline, CDR1 is SGHTA and CDR2 is FQGNSA. The sequencing input was blood. The rearrangement joins TRBV7-2 to TRBJ2-6, with 13 nucleotides matching TRBD2. This clonotype was sampled from a woman between 18 and 30 years old in good health. CDR3: CASSSGLAGDSGANVLTF. The CDR3 DNA reads TGTGCCAGCAGCTCCGGACTAGCGGGGGACTCTGGGGCCAACGTCCTGACTTTC.